This TCR beta chain derives from a study of blood T cell repertoires in COVID-19 (dated by TCRdb to the early 2020s). In the study overall: Samples from collaborators originated in the United States, Italy and Spain and spanned both the acute and convalescent phases of COVID-19. The prospective study material was composed of cDNA or gDNA derived from T cells, B-cell-depleted T cells, or PBMCs. The dataset comprised deeply sampled blood TCRbeta repertoires from subjects exposed to, actively infected with, or recovered from COVID-19. A freely available public database, intended as a resource for researchers studying the immune response to SARS-CoV-2, is where the repertoires were released. The samples were drawn from the first 160 participants of the ongoing ImmuneRACE study and from 1,200 or so subjects provided by 6 global collaborators. The sample metadata nearly always contained a de-identified subject ID, COVID-19 status, age in years and sex. Where available, HLA class I and class II types were obtained from metadata supplied by the sample provider rather than from assay-based typing.

V is trimmed back by 4 bases and J by 6 bases, and the junction contains 6 bases that no gene match accounts for. CDR1 and CDR2, per the germline V gene, are MGHRA and YSYEKL. Counted from cysteine to phenylalanine, this CDR3 has 15 amino acids. Only CDR3 DNA is held: 45 bases, read in frame from base 1. Paper-wide results and their limitations: How much clinical and demographic metadata was included differed by source and by participant, and the metadata was provided uncurated.

Collaborating institutions collected whole blood in K2EDTA tubes following their own protocols. For TCRbeta analysis, collaborator samples were shipped as frozen whole blood, as isolated PBMCs, or as DNA extracted from either sample type. The immunoSEQ Assay, a bias-controlled multiplex PCR, was used to amplify TCRbeta CDR3 regions from genomic DNA. For the original study's pipeline: The number of nucleated cells in each sample was estimated by amplification of reference gene primers within the assay. To quantify the absolute abundance of each unique TCRbeta CDR3 rearrangement, sequence reads were collapsed and filtered. Productive Simpson clonality was computed per sample as the square root of Simpson's diversity index over productive rearrangements. In TCRdb, the immuneACCESS table is reduced to in-frame sequences with V and J assigned. These tables do not hold every clone; where another copy was compared, an unresolved V gene accounts for under half, and the others remain unexplained. From that table come the V and J calls and clone size; the DNA was used to work out D and trimming. This sample comprises 350,000 to 550,000 clones, 85% to 90% of them detected only once. Over 4% of the sample is in the top ten clones.

About this clone: Its antigen remains unidentified. Base quality data are lacking; no much larger clone is found one base away.

The sequence links TRBV4-1 to TRBJ2-2; 9 bases in the junction line up with TRBD1. Sequencing used peripheral blood. The sequence was collected from a woman aged 25 to 39 with acute or convalescent COVID-19. The bases are TGCGCCAGCAGCCGGGACAGGGTAACTCCCGGGGAGCTGTTTTTT. This codes for CASSRDRVTPGELFF.